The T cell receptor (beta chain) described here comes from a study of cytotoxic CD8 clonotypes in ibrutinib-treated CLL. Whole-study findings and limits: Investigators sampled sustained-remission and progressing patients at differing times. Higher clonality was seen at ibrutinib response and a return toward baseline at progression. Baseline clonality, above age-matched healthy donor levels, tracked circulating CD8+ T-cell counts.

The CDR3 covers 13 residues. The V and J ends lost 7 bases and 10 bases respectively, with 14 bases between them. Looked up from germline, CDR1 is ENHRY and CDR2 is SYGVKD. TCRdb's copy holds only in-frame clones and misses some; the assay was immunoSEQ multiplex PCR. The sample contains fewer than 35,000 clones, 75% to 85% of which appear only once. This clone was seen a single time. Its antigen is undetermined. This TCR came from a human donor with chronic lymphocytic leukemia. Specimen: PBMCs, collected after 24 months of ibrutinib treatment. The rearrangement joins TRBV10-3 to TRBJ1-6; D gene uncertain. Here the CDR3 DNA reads TGTGCCATCACCCCCGGTGATGAATCACCCCTCCACTTT. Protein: CAITPGDESPLHF.